The 4 T cell receptor beta chains reported below all come from one sample, sequenced in a study of CD8 T cells in Susac syndrome. Random hexamers were used to reverse transcribe an amount of about 0.5 to 1 ug RNA. TCRdb re-called the immunoSEQ multiplex PCR reads through MiXCR, storing one row per CDR3 protein. Seen here are around 180,000 distinct CDR3 sequences, approximately 95% observed once, and the top ten hold 0.15% to 0.2%. Material: CD8+ T cells from PBMCs. These receptors were collected from a human donor with multiple sclerosis.

This chain uses TRBV27 with TRBJ2-4; perhaps TRBD1 as D (6 bases). CDR3 length: 15 amino acids. With 5 bases removed from V and 3 bases from J, the gap between germline ends came to 14 bases. CDR1 and CDR2 from the germline V gene are MNHEY and SMNVEV (reference sequence). The CDR3 sequence: CASSLTQTGKNIQYF. The CDR3 DNA reads TGTGCCAGCAGTCTAACGCAGACAGGCAAAAACATTCAGTACTTC.

V is TRBV7-9 and J is TRBJ2-5, with D unresolved. The CDR3 covers 14 residues. The V gene lost 2 bases and the J gene lost 1 base, with 8 bases spanning the gap. Germline values: CDR1 SEHNR, CDR2 FQNEAQ (reference sequence). In DNA form, the CDR3 reads TGTGCCAGCAGCTTATTTGCAGGCCAAGAGACCCAGTACTTC. Protein product: CASSLFAGQETQYF.

This rearrangement joins TRBV4-2 to TRBJ2-3, with D maybe TRBD1 (6 bases). This CDR3 contains 16 residues. V dropped 4 bases and J dropped 4 bases, with 18 bases sitting between them. The germline gives CDR1 LGHNA, CDR2 YNFKEQ. The CDR3 DNA follows: TGTGCCAGCAGCCCCATCGGGGAAGGGGGACCAGATACGCAGTATTTT. It codes for CASSPIGEGGPDTQYF.

The CDR3 sequence: CASSRGQGDNQPQHF. CDR3 DNA sequence: TGTGCCAGCAGCCGGGGACAGGGGGACAATCAGCCCCAGCATTTT. V and J are TRBV4-2 and TRBJ1-5; 11 positions match TRBD1. V trimming: 4 bases; J trimming: 3 bases; junction bases outside the gene matches: 2. This CDR3 spans 15 amino acids. The V gene's germline CDR1 is LGHNA and CDR2 YNFKEQ.